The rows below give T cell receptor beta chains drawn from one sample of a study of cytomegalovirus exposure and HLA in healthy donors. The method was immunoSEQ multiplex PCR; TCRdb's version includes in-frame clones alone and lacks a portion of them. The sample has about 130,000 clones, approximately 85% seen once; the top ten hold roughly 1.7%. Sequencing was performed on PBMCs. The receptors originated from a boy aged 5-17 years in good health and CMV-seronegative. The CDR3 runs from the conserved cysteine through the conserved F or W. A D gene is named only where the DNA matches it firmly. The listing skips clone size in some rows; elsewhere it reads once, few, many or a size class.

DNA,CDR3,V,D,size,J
TGTGCCAGCAGTTCGCTGCCGGGACTAGCGGTCACAGATACGCAGTATTTT,CASSSLPGLAVTDTQYF,TRBV27,TRBD2,-,TRBJ2-3
TGTGCCATCAGTGGGGGTAGCGCAAGCACAGATACGCAGTATTTT,CAISGGSASTDTQYF,TRBV10-3,-,-,TRBJ2-3
TGCGCCAGCAGCCAAGACGAGACTAGCGGGATTTTTGTCAATGAGCAGTTCTTC,CASSQDETSGIFVNEQFF,TRBV4-1,TRBD2,-,TRBJ2-1
TGTGCCAGTAGTCTCCGACAGGGGGCGGATGAAAAACTGTTTTTT,CASSLRQGADEKLFF,TRBV19,TRBD1,-,TRBJ1-4
TGTGCCAGTAGTATAGCAAGACAGGGGGCAGCGAAGACCCAGTACTTC,CASSIARQGAAKTQYF,TRBV19,TRBD1,once,TRBJ2-5
TGTGCCAGCAGCTTAAAACAGGGGCTGGATTCACCCCTCCACTTT,CASSLKQGLDSPLHF,TRBV7-2,TRBD1,-,TRBJ1-6
TGTGCCAGCAGCCACCAAAGAGACAGGAGCGACTATGGCTACACCTTC,CASSHQRDRSDYGYTF,TRBV2,-,-,TRBJ1-2
TGTGCCAGTACTCCATCCGGGACAGGTTACGGCTACACCTTC,CASTPSGTGYGYTF,TRBV19,TRBD1,-,TRBJ1-2
TGTGCCAGCAGCTTAGGTGCAGGGGGCTACGAGCAGTACTTC,CASSLGAGGYEQYF,TRBV7-2,TRBD1,-,TRBJ2-7
TGTGCCAGCAGTCTGGGGAAAGGGAGCACCATATATTTT,CASSLGKGSTIYF,TRBV27,-,-,TRBJ1-3
TGTGCCAGCAGCCCTCGAGGAGGGCTGGACTATGGCTACACCTTC,CASSPRGGLDYGYTF,TRBV7-2,-,-,TRBJ1-2
TGCGCCAGCAGCCAAGATTGGGGACTAGCGGCCCTCGAGCAGTACTTC,CASSQDWGLAALEQYF,TRBV4-3,TRBD2,-,TRBJ2-7
TGTGCCAGCAGCTTGGCCGGGACAGTTAATGAAAAACTGTTTTTT,CASSLAGTVNEKLFF,TRBV5-6,TRBD1,few,TRBJ1-4
TGTGCCAGCAGCGTAGATCCCGAGAGTTATGGCTACACCTTC,CASSVDPESYGYTF,TRBV9,-,-,TRBJ1-2
TGTGCCAGCAGCTTAGCGGGACAGATTAAATACGAGCAGTACTTC,CASSLAGQIKYEQYF,TRBV7-2,TRBD1,-,TRBJ2-7
TGCGCCAGCAGCACTGACAGGGTGATAACCTACGAGCAGTACTTC,CASSTDRVITYEQYF,TRBV5-1,TRBD1,-,TRBJ2-7
TGTGCCAGCAGCTTAAGCCGGGACAGCGTTTCACCCCTCCACTTT,CASSLSRDSVSPLHF,TRBV7-3,TRBD1,-,TRBJ1-6
TGTGCCAGTAGCGTAGCTCTTTCCAGGGCAATTCAGCCCCAGCATTTT,CASSVALSRAIQPQHF,TRBV9,-,-,TRBJ1-5
TGCGCCAGCAGCTTGTTTCCGGGAGAGGCAGATACGCAGTATTTT,CASSLFPGEADTQYF,TRBV5-1,-,-,TRBJ2-3
TGTGCCAGCAGCTCATTACAGATTAACTATGGCTACACCTTC,CASSSLQINYGYTF,TRBV7-9,-,once,TRBJ1-2
TGTGCCAGCAGCTTAGATGCGGGTAGGGTATGGACAGGGCATAGTTACATTCAGTACTTC,CASSLDAGRVWTGHSYIQYF,TRBV11-2,TRBD1,once,TRBJ2-4
TGTGCCAGCAGCTGGGGACAGAATAATTCACCCCTCCACTTT,CASSWGQNNSPLHF,TRBV11-2,TRBD1,-,TRBJ1-6
TGTGCCAGCAGCCGGACAGGGGGGGTCCTTGGCACAGATACGCAGTATTTT,CASSRTGGVLGTDTQYF,TRBV7-9,TRBD1,-,TRBJ2-3
TGTGCCAGCAGCTTTATTCCCAGGGGAAGGAGTCAGCCCCAGCATTTT,CASSFIPRGRSQPQHF,TRBV5-5,-,-,TRBJ1-5
TGTGCCAGCAGCCCGGGGGGGGTCCTGGGCTCCTACGAGCAGTACTTC,CASSPGGVLGSYEQYF,TRBV5-4,TRBD2,-,TRBJ2-7
TGTGCCAGCAGAGAAAAGGGACAGGTTCGGCAAGAGACCCAGTACTTC,CASREKGQVRQETQYF,TRBV27,TRBD1,-,TRBJ2-5
TGTGCCAGCAGTGAAGGATTCACAGGGGGAATAGCCGGGGAGCTGTTTTTT,CASSEGFTGGIAGELFF,TRBV6-1,TRBD1,-,TRBJ2-2
TGTGCCAGCAGCTTCGGGACTAGACTGCGCGAGCAGTACTTC,CASSFGTRLREQYF,TRBV7-2,TRBD2,few,TRBJ2-7
TGTGCCAGCAGCCAAACGACAGGGCCCATACGTTATGAGCAGTTCTTC,CASSQTTGPIRYEQFF,TRBV14,TRBD1,-,TRBJ2-1
TGTGCCAGCAGCATACCGACAGGGGGCTGGACTGAAGCTTTCTTT,CASSIPTGGWTEAFF,TRBV5-4,TRBD1,-,TRBJ1-1
TGTGCCAGCTCTCCCTCGCCAGTTGGCGAGCAGTACTTC,CASSPSPVGEQYF,TRBV18,-,-,TRBJ2-7
TGTGCCAGCAGCTCTCAGGGGTCTGGGGCCAACGTCCTGACTTTC,CASSSQGSGANVLTF,TRBV5-6,-,once,TRBJ2-6
TGTGCCAGCAGCTTAGGTGACAGGGAATGGGGAGCTTTCTTT,CASSLGDREWGAFF,TRBV7-9,TRBD1,-,TRBJ1-1
TGTGCCAGTAGTATCGCGGACACTGAAGCTTTCTTT,CASSIADTEAFF,TRBV19,-,-,TRBJ1-1
TGTGCCAGCAGCCTGGGACAGGTCTCTGGAAACACCATATATTTT,CASSLGQVSGNTIYF,TRBV7-9,TRBD1,-,TRBJ1-3
TGTGCCAGCACTTTTCTTGGACAGGAAGACTATGGCTACACCTTC,CASTFLGQEDYGYTF,TRBV28,TRBD1,few,TRBJ1-2
TGTGCCAGCAGTTTGGACAGGGGAAATTCACCCCTCCACTTT,CASSLDRGNSPLHF,TRBV27,TRBD1,-,TRBJ1-6
TGTGCCAGCAGCGTAGGGTTAGATATAGGACAAGTGTACAATGAGCAGTTCTTC,CASSVGLDIGQVYNEQFF,TRBV9,-,-,TRBJ2-1